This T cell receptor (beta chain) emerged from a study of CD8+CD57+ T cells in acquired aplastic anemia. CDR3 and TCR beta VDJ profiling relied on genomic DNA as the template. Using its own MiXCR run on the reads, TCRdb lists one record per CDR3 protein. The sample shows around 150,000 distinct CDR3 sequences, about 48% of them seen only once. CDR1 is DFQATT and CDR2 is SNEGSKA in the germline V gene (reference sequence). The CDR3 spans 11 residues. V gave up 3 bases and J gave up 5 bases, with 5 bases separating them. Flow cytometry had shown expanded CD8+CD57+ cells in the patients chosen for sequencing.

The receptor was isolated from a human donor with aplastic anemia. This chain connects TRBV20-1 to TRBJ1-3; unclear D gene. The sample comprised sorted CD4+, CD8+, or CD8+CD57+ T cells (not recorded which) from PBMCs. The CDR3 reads CSARVRNTIYF. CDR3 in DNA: TGCAGTGCTAGGGTCAGAAACACCATATATTTT.